Presented here are 11 T cell receptor beta chains from one specimen sequenced in a study of T cell responses to AZD1222 COVID-19 vaccine. Profiling relied on immunoSEQ multiplex PCR, and the TCRdb table lists in-frame clones only, not all of them. The repertoire consists of around 180,000 clones, with around 89% occurring once and the leading ten covering roughly 25%. Here the sequenced sample was peripheral blood, taken 28 days after the second AZD1222 dose. The receptors were gathered from an adult who received the AZD1222 COVID-19 vaccine.

The rearrangement uses TRBV25-1 and TRBJ1-4; 9 nucleotides line up with TRBD1. This CDR3 spans 15 amino acids. V lost 10 bases and J lost 3; bases outside the gene matches: 9. Germline CDR1 reads MGHDK; CDR2 reads SYGVNS. The CDR3 DNA is TGTGCCACCGGACAGGGGCTGAGAGCTAATGAAAAACTGTTTTTT. It specifies CATGQGLRANEKLFF.

The rearrangement links TRBV6-5 to TRBJ1-5, with 7 positions matching TRBD1. The V and J ends lost 7 bases and 6 bases, in that order; junction bases with no gene match: 12. The CDR3 consists of 15 residues. Germline loops: CDR1 MNHEY, CDR2 SVGAGI. CDR3 sequence (DNA): TGTGCCAGCACGGGTCAAGGGGGCACAGGTCAGCCCCAGCATTTT. It translates to CASTGQGGTGQPQHF.

The genes are TRBV6-5 and TRBJ2-7; the match to TRBD2 covers 7 bases. Looked up from germline, CDR1 is MNHEY and CDR2 is SVGAGI. The CDR3 length is 15 residues. J was trimmed by 2 bases and V by 2 bases; bases with no gene match: 6. CDR3 protein: CASSYPASGAYEQYF. The DNA for the CDR3 is TGTGCCAGCAGTTACCCGGCTAGCGGTGCCTACGAGCAGTACTTC.

CDR3 loop: CASSPRAGATNQPQHF. CDR3 bases: TGTGCCAGCAGCCCCCGCGCGGGGGCGACAAATCAGCCCCAGCATTTT. The V and J genes are TRBV5-5 and TRBJ1-5, with TRBD1 as a possible D gene (6 bases). The V gene's germline CDR1 is SGHKS and CDR2 YYEKEE (reference sequence). The CDR3 consists of 16 residues. V shed 4 bases and J shed 4 bases, with 18 bases lying between them.

This clone appeared a few times. The chain recombines TRBV19 with TRBJ1-1, with 7 bases that match TRBD1. CDR3 size: 16 residues. Germline V CDR1 and CDR2: LNHDA, SQIVND (reference sequence). V trimming: 3 bases; J trimming: 0 bases; junction bases outside the gene matches: 7. CDR3 DNA sequence: TGTGCCAGTAGTATGGGACGACAGGGCTTGAACACTGAAGCTTTCTTT. Its protein product is CASSMGRQGLNTEAFF.

There are a few counts of this clone. J is TRBJ1-4 and V is TRBV5-1; a weak D match, TRBD1 (5 bases). The CDR3 covers 15 residues. Germline V gives CDR1 SGHRS, CDR2 YFSETQ. V was cut by 2 bases and J by 7 bases, with 15 bases left in between. CDR3 protein: CASSFQGGYGEKLFF. As DNA, the CDR3 is TGCGCCAGCAGCTTCCAGGGTGGGTATGGTGAAAAACTGTTTTTT.

This chain links TRBV18 with TRBJ2-1; 8 bases are a match to TRBD2. The CDR3 spans 14 residues. Trimming took 2 bases from V and 5 from J; bases not matched to a gene: 2. Germline V gene data show CDR1 as KGHSH and CDR2 as LQKENI. CDR3 residues: CASSPGTSDNEQFF. CDR3 coding DNA: TGTGCCAGCTCACCAGGGACTAGTGACAATGAGCAGTTCTTC. The entire variable domain, with the rest obtained from reference TRBV18 and TRBJ2-1, is as follows: NAGVMQNPRHLVRRRGQEARLRCSPMKGHSHVYWYRQLPEEGLKFMVYLQKENIIDESGMPKERFSAEFPKEGPSILRIQQVVRGDSAAYFCASSPGTSDNEQFFGPGTRLTVL.

This clone was seen a single time. This chain connects TRBV7-9 to TRBJ1-1, with D tentatively TRBD1 (5 bases). Germline V gene sequence: CDR1 SEHNR, CDR2 FQNEAQ (reference sequence). CDR3 size: 15 residues. Deletions cut 7 bases from V and 7 bases from J, with 22 bases between. In DNA form, the CDR3 reads TGTGCCAGCACCCCTGATATTGGGGGGTGGGGTGAAGCTTTCTTT. This sequence encodes CASTPDIGGWGEAFF.

The chain is built from TRBV7-9 and TRBJ2-7, with 9 bases that match TRBD1. V was clipped by 6 bases and J by 2 bases; unmatched bases: 11. Germline V lookup: CDR1 SEHNR, CDR2 FQNEAQ (reference sequence). The CDR3 is made up of 16 amino acids. The CDR3 sequence: CASSHLPGQGTYEQYF. Written as DNA, the CDR3 is TGTGCCAGCAGTCACCTTCCGGGACAGGGAACCTACGAGCAGTACTTC.

J is TRBJ2-2 and V is TRBV19; tentatively, D is TRBD1 or TRBD2 (5 bases each). This CDR3 region has 15 residues. V lost 10 bases and J 6 bases, leaving 21 bases between the germline ends. In germline, CDR1 is LNHDA, CDR2 SQIVND (reference sequence). This CDR3 reads CATTRGPGIAGELFF. In DNA form, the CDR3 reads TGTGCCACCACGAGGGGACCCGGCATAGCCGGGGAGCTGTTTTTT.

The chain has TRBV18 and TRBJ1-1, with 8 bases lining up with TRBD1. Germline loops: CDR1 KGHSH, CDR2 LQKENI. The ends lost 5 bases at V and 6 bases at J; junction bases unmatched: 5. There are 13 residues in the CDR3. CDR3 region: CASSTKQGAEAFF. CDR3 in DNA: TGTGCCAGCTCAACAAAACAGGGGGCTGAAGCTTTCTTT.